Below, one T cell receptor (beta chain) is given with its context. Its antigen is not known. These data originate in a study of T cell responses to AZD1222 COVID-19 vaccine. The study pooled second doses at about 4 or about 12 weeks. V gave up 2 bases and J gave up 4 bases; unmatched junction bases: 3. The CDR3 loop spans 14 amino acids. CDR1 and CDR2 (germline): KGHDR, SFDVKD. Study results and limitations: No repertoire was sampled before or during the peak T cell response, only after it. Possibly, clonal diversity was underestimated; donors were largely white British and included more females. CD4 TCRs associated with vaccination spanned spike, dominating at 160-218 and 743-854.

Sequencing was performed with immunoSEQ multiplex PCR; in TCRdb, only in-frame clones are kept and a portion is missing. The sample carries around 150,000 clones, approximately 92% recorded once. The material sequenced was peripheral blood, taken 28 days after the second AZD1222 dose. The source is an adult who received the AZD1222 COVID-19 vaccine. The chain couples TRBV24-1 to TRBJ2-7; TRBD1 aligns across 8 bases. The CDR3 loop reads CATSDWGQAYEQYF. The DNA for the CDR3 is TGTGCCACCAGTGATTGGGGACAGGCATACGAGCAGTACTTC.